This T cell receptor beta chain was retrieved from a study of T cell responses to AZD1222 COVID-19 vaccine. About the research overall: Second doses were pooled across both intervals (about 4 or about 12 weeks).

Trimming shortened V by 3 bases and J by 3 bases, and 12 bases separated the two germline ends. Germline V gene lookup returns CDR1 MGHRA and CDR2 YSYEKL. CDR3 length equals 14 residues. The assay was immunoSEQ multiplex PCR, and TCRdb's table has in-frame clones only and misses some. The table lists roughly 120,000 clones, about nine tenths of them singletons. As concerns this clone: Its specificity is unknown.

Study-level results: The study identified only five to seven AZD1222 recipients as seropositive at baseline. Sampling that yielded the repertoires occurred only after the peak T cell response.

The source of this sequence is an adult in good health. Sequenced material: peripheral blood, taken on day 0 of AZD1222 vaccination. V is TRBV4-1 and J is TRBJ2-7, with TRBD2 as a possible D gene (6 bases). The CDR3 protein is CASSQVGSVYEQYF. The CDR3 coding sequence is TGCGCCAGCAGCCAGGTCGGGAGTGTCTACGAGCAGTACTTC.